A selection of T cell receptor beta chains follows, all from one sample in a study of T cells in Graves' hyperthyroidism and ophthalmopathy. Using its own MiXCR run on the multiplex PCR reads, TCRdb lists one record per CDR3 protein. This sample has about 570,000 distinct CDR3 sequences, with 35% to 55% found just once. Sequences were obtained from peripheral blood or thyroid tissue (not recorded which). All receptors derive from an adult woman with Graves' disease, either hyperthyroidism or ophthalmopathy (not recorded which). CDR3s include the opening cysteine and the closing phenylalanine or tryptophan. A D gene is named only where the DNA matches it firmly. The listing skips clone size in some rows; elsewhere it reads once, few, many or a size class.

v_gene	j_gene	abundance	d_gene	CDR3nt	CDR3aa
TRBV7-2	TRBJ1-1	-	TRBD1	TGTGCCAGCAGTTTTGGACAGGGTGCGCGAGCTTTCTTT	CASSFGQGARAFF
TRBV19	TRBJ1-6	-	-	TGTGCCAGTACCGTTTCACCCCTCCACTTT	CASTVSPLHF
TRBV29-1	TRBJ1-5	few	-	TGCAGCGTTGCTACCAATAGCAATCAGCCCCAGCATTTT	CSVATNSNQPQHF
TRBV13	TRBJ2-2	many	TRBD2	TGTGCCAGCAGCTTAGGTCTAGCGGGCGCCACCGGGGAGCTGTTTTTT	CASSLGLAGATGELFF
TRBV29-1	TRBJ1-1	few	-	TGCAGCGTTGATCCCAAGACGGTGAACACTGAAGCTTTCTTT	CSVDPKTVNTEAFF
TRBV10-3	TRBJ2-7	-	-	TGTGCCATCAGTCACGTTGGCGAGCAGTACTTC	CAISHVGEQYF
TRBV15	TRBJ2-7	many	-	TGTGCCACCAGCAGAGGAGCCTCAGGTAGCTACGAGCAGTACTTC	CATSRGASGSYEQYF
TRBV7-3	TRBJ1-6	-	TRBD1	TGTGCCAACAACCTACGACAGGGGTCACCCCTCCACTTT	CANNLRQGSPLHF
TRBV7-9	TRBJ2-7	many	TRBD1	TGTGCCAGCAGCCGGGACAGGGCGACCTACGAGCAGTACTTC	CASSRDRATYEQYF
TRBV7-2	TRBJ1-5	-	-	TGTGCCAGCAGCCCCGCAGTCCCCAGAGCTAATCAGCCCCAGCATTTT	CASSPAVPRANQPQHF
TRBV29-1	TRBJ2-5	once	TRBD2	TGCAGCGTCAGAGCGGCCCTAGCGGGAGGTTCACACCAAGAGACCCAGTACTTC	CSVRAALAGGSHQETQYF
TRBV29-1	TRBJ2-2	-	TRBD2	TGCAGCAGCCGAGCGGGAGAGGACACCGGGGAGCTGTTTTTT	CSSRAGEDTGELFF
TRBV2	TRBJ1-3	-	-	TGTGCCAGCAGTGTTGACACTGGAAACACCATATATTTT	CASSVDTGNTIYF
TRBV19	TRBJ1-5	-	-	TGTGCCAGTAGTATGTCTCCCAGGGTTCCGCCCCAGCATTTT	CASSMSPRVPPQHF
TRBV9	TRBJ2-5	-	-	TGTGCCAGCAGCAAAAGCGGGGAGACCCAGTACTTC	CASSKSGETQYF
TRBV20-1	TRBJ1-2	-	TRBD1	TGCAGTGCTAAAACAGGGGAGATCGATGGCTACACCTTC	CSAKTGEIDGYTF
TRBV15	TRBJ1-1	once	-	TGTGCCACCCACATGAACACTGAAGCTTTCTTT	CATHMNTEAFF
TRBV3-1	TRBJ2-7	-	TRBD2	TGTGCCAGCAGCCAAAAAACCGGGACTAGCGGATACGAGCAGTACTTC	CASSQKTGTSGYEQYF
TRBV6-5	TRBJ2-2	-	-	TGTGCCAGCAGTTTGGGATGGGACGGGGAGCTGTTTTTT	CASSLGWDGELFF
TRBV10-1	TRBJ1-1	many	-	TGCGCCAGCAGTGAGGGGGAGTACACTGAAGCTTTCTTT	CASSEGEYTEAFF
TRBV6-1	TRBJ2-2	many	-	TGTGCCAGCAGTGATCGAACCGGGGAGCTGTTTTTT	CASSDRTGELFF
TRBV2	TRBJ2-7	-	-	TGTGCCAGCAGTCTTCGACTTGACTCCTACGAGCAGTACTTC	CASSLRLDSYEQYF
TRBV20-1	TRBJ1-4	many	TRBD1	TGCAGTGCTAGAAAGGGACAGGGGATGAGTGGAAAACTGTTTTTT	CSARKGQGMSGKLFF
TRBV2	TRBJ2-7	many	-	TGTGCCAGCAGTAGGGCGGACTCCTACGAGCAGTACTTC	CASSRADSYEQYF
TRBV15	TRBJ1-4	many	-	TGTGCCACCAGCAGAGGGGGGGGGGCAGAGGAAAAACTGTTTTTT	CATSRGGGAEEKLFF
TRBV12-3/TRBV12-4	TRBJ2-7	-	-	TGTGCCGGCAGTCAAGGCCCGGGTGAGCAGTGCTTC	CAGSQGPGEQCF